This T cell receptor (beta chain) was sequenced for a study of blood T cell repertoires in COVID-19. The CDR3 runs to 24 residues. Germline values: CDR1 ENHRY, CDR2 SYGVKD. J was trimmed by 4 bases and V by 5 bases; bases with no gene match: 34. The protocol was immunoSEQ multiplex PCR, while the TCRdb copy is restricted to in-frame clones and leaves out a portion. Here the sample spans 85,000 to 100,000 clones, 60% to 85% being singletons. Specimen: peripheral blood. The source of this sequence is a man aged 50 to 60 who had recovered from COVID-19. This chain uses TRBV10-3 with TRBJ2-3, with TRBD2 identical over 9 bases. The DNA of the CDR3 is TGTGCCATCAGTACCTCTGGTGGGACACCCTCAGGGAGCGGGAGGTCGGGTGGCTCAGATACGCAGTATTTT. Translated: CAISTSGGTPSGSGRSGGSDTQYF.